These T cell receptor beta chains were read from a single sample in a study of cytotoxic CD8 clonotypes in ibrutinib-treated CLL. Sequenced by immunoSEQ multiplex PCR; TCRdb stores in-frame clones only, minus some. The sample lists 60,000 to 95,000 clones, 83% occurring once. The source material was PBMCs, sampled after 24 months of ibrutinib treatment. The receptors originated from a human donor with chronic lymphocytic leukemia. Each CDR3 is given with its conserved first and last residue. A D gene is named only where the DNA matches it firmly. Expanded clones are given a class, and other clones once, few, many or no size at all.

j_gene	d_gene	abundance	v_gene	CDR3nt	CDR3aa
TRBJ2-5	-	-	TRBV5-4	TGTGCCAGCAGCCGGGTCGAGACTCGGGAGACCCAGTACTTC	CASSRVETRETQYF
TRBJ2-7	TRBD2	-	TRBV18	TGTGCCAGCTCACCACTTGCGGGAGGGCCCCTGACTCGGGAGCAGTACTTC	CASSPLAGGPLTREQYF
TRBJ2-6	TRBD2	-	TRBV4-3	TGCGCCAGCAGCCAGGGGATCTCTAGCGGGAGCTTTCCTGGGGCCAACGTCCTGACTTTC	CASSQGISSGSFPGANVLTF
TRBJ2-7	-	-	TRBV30	TGTGCCTGGAGTGTAAAGGGGGGCTCCTACGAGCAGTACTTC	CAWSVKGGSYEQYF
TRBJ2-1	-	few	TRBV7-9	TGTGCCAGCAGCACCACTAGCATTACCTACAATGAGCAGTTCTTC	CASSTTSITYNEQFF
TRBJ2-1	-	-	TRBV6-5	TGTGCCAGCAGTTACTTGTCCGCCCCCGACAATGAGCAGTTCTTC	CASSYLSAPDNEQFF
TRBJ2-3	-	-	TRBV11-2	TGTGCCAGCAGCTTAGACAGGGGTGCCACAGATACGCAGTATTTT	CASSLDRGATDTQYF
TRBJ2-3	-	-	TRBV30	TGTGCCTGGAGTGTAGGGGTGGGCACAGATACGCAGTATTTT	CAWSVGVGTDTQYF
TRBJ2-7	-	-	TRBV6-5	TGTGCCAGCAGTCCCGGGACCGCCAGCTCCTACGAGCAGTACTTC	CASSPGTASSYEQYF
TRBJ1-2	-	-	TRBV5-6	TGTGCCAGCAGCCCGAGGGGCTACGGCTATGGCTACACCTTC	CASSPRGYGYGYTF
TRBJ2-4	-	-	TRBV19	TGTGCCAGTAGTACCGGGCCAAATCTAGCCAAAAACATTCAGTACTTC	CASSTGPNLAKNIQYF
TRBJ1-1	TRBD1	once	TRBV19	TGTGCCACCTCGGGACAGGGAGCTTTCTTT	CATSGQGAFF
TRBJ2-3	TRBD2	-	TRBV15	TGTGCCACCAGCAGAGATGGGGCGGGAGGCACAGATACGCAGTATTTT	CATSRDGAGGTDTQYF
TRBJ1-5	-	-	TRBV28	TGTGCCAGCAGTTATACAGTCCAGTCCCATAGCAATCAGCCCCAGCATTTT	CASSYTVQSHSNQPQHF
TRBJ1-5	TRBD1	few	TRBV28	TGTGCCAGCAGTTTATCCCGACAGGGACTAGTAAATCAGCCCCAGCATTTT	CASSLSRQGLVNQPQHF
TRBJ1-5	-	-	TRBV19	TGTGCCAGTAGTATTTTAACAGGGACCAATCAGCCCCAGCATTTT	CASSILTGTNQPQHF
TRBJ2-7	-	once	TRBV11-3	TGTGCCAGCAGCTTCCTTACTCGTTACTCCTACGAGCAGTACTTC	CASSFLTRYSYEQYF
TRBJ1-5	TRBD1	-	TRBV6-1	TGTGCCAGCCGAGATCGACAGGGTTACAATCAGCCCCAGCATTTT	CASRDRQGYNQPQHF
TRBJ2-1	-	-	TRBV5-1	TGCGCCAGCAGCCTCGAACCCACTAGTTACAATGAGCAGTTCTTC	CASSLEPTSYNEQFF
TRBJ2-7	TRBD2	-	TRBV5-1	TGCGCCAGCAGCTTGGCGTCTAGCGGGAGTCTAGGCGAGCAGTACTTC	CASSLASSGSLGEQYF
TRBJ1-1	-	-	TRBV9	TGTGCCAGCAGCGTAGGAGGGACTACGGAGGGGGTGTTGAACACTGAAGCTTTCTTT	CASSVGGTTEGVLNTEAFF
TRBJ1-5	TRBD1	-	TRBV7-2	TGTGCCAGCAGCTTAGGGATAGTACAGGGGCGTCGGAATCAGCCCCAGCATTTT	CASSLGIVQGRRNQPQHF
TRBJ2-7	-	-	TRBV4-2	TGTGCCAGCAGCCAAGATACGGGGACCGAGCAGTACTTC	CASSQDTGTEQYF
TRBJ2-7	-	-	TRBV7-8	TGTGCCAGCAGCTTAGCGGGGCAACAGCCCTACGAGCAGTACTTC	CASSLAGQQPYEQYF
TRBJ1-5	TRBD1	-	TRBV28	TGTGCCAGCGTCCCCTCAGGGGGCGATCAGCCCCAGCATTTT	CASVPSGGDQPQHF
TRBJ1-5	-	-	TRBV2	TGTGCCAGCAGTGTTCTCCGAAGCAATCAGCCCCAGCATTTT	CASSVLRSNQPQHF
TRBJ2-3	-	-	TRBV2	TGTGCCAGCAGTGTCTCCTCTCTGCGTTGGAACACAGATACGCAGTATTTT	CASSVSSLRWNTDTQYF
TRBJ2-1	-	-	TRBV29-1	TGCAGCGGGCGGTTTGCGGATGAGCAGTTCTTC	CSGRFADEQFF
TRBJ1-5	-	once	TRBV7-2	TGTGCCAGCAGCTTAGAAAATCGTAATCAGCCCCAGCATTTT	CASSLENRNQPQHF
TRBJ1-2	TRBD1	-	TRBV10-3	TGTGCCATTGACAGGGGAGACTATGGCTACACCTTC	CAIDRGDYGYTF
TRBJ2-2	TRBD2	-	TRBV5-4	TGTGCCAGCAGCCTGAGACTAGCGGGGGTAAACACCGGGGAGCTGTTTTTT	CASSLRLAGVNTGELFF
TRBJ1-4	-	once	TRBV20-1	TGCAGTGCTCCTCCTGATGAAAAACTGTTTTTT	CSAPPDEKLFF
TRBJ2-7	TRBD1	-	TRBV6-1	TGTGCCAGCAGTGTAGGGGGCGCGAACTCCTACGAGCAGTACTTC	CASSVGGANSYEQYF
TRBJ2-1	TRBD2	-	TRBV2	TGTGCCAGCTGGGGACTAGCGGGCAATGAGCAGTTCTTC	CASWGLAGNEQFF
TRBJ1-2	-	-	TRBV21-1	TGTGCCAGCACCAGGGCACAGGGGAACTATGGCTACACCTTC	CASTRAQGNYGYTF
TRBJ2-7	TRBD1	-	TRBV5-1	TGCGCCAGCAGCTTGGGACAGGGGGGGCGAGGGTACTTC	CASSLGQGGRGYF
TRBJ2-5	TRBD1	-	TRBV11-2	TGTGCCAGCAGCCCGGGGGACAGGGCCGCGGAGACCCAGTACTTC	CASSPGDRAAETQYF
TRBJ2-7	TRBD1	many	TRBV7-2	TGTGCCAGCAGCTTAACTGCCGGGACAGGGTCTTACGAGCAGTACTTC	CASSLTAGTGSYEQYF
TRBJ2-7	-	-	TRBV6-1	TGTGCCAGCAGTGAAGCTTGGGGGAAGGCTTTTGAAGACCACGAGCAGTACTTC	CASSEAWGKAFEDHEQYF
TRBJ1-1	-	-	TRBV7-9	TGTGCCAGCAGCTTAGGGACTGAAGCTTTCTTT	CASSLGTEAFF
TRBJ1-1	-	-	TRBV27	TGTGCCAGCAGTTTATGGGCAGACACTGAAGCTTTCTTT	CASSLWADTEAFF
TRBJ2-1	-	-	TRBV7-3	TGTGCCAGCAGCTTAGGCAATGAGCAGTTCTTC	CASSLGNEQFF
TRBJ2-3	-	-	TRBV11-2	TGTGCCAGCAGCTTCCTTCCCGGGACACTGAGCACAGATACGCAGTATTTT	CASSFLPGTLSTDTQYF
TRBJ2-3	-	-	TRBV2	TGTGCCAGCGGCCTTACGCGAGATACGCAGTATTTT	CASGLTRDTQYF
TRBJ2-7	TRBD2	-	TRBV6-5	TGTGCCAGCAGTTACTCAGGACTAGCGGTCTACGAGCAGTACTTC	CASSYSGLAVYEQYF
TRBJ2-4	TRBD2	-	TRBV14	TGTGCCAGCAGCCTCCAGGGAGGGAAAAACATTCAGTACTTC	CASSLQGGKNIQYF
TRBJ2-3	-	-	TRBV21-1	TGTGCCAGCAAGGAGGCCAGGGGGAAAGGAGATACGCAGTATTTT	CASKEARGKGDTQYF
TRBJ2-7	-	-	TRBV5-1	TGCGCCAGCAGCTCCGATCCCGGGCCCGGCGAGCAGTACTTC	CASSSDPGPGEQYF